This T cell receptor (beta chain) was captured by sequencing in a study of blood T cell repertoires in COVID-19. V lost 0 bases and J lost 0; bases outside the gene matches: 8. In germline, CDR1 is MNHEY, CDR2 SVGEGT. This CDR3 has 18 amino acids. TCRdb's copy holds only in-frame clones and misses some; the assay was immunoSEQ multiplex PCR. The sample carries about 28,000 clones, around 82% recorded once. The receptor's source is a man in his 70s with active COVID-19. V gene TRBV6-2 or TRBV6-3 combines with J gene TRBJ1-2, with 9 nucleotides matching TRBD1. The material sequenced was peripheral blood. Written as DNA, the CDR3 is TGTGCCAGCAGTTACTCGAGGACAGGGGCCCTATCTAACTATGGCTACACCTTC. This sequence encodes CASSYSRTGALSNYGYTF.